This entry lists 25 T cell receptor beta chains sequenced from one sample in a study of tumor and adjacent non-tumor tissue in lung cancer. This sample's RNA came from whole unsorted tissue. More than 3 cm separated this lung sample from the edge of the tumor. The library came from three nested PCR rounds adapted from ARM-PCR protocols. Via MiXCR, TCRdb re-called the multiplex PCR reads, giving one row per CDR3 protein. The sample comprises about 110,000 distinct CDR3 sequences, about 65% of which are singletons, and roughly 19% rests with the top ten. The source material was distant non-tumor lung tissue. These receptors came from a man aged 55 to 70 with non-small cell lung cancer.

The rearrangement joins TRBV10-2 to TRBJ2-5, with 8 bases lining up with TRBD1. V lost 10 bases, J lost 5 bases, and 15 bases stayed unmatched. CDR3 length: 15 residues. Germline V gene lookup returns CDR1 WSHSY and CDR2 SAAADI. DNA for the CDR3: TGCGCCAACAAGAGAGCAGGGGGCTTTGAGGAGACCCAGTACTTC. It translates to CANKRAGGFEETQYF.

Of note for this clonotype: A read error may account for a junction end that differs from germline. The chain employs TRBV12-3 or TRBV12-4 and TRBJ2-7, with D possibly called TRBD1 or TRBD2 (5 bases each). CDR3 size: 14 residues. The CDR3 region is CVSSFGTGKGEQYF. The CDR3 DNA follows: TGTGTCAGCAGTTTTGGGACGGGTAAAGGAGAGCAGTACTTC.

To note about this clonotype: At one end the junction does not follow the germline gene, possibly because of a read error. The CDR3: CSVEGKHSSYSEQSF. CDR3 nucleotides: TGTAGCGTTGAAGGTAAACACAGCTCCTACAGTGAGCAGTCCTTC. The rearrangement joins TRBV29-1 to TRBJ2-1; D is possibly TRBD2 (5 bases). This CDR3 spans 15 amino acids. Germline V CDR1 and CDR2: SQVTM, ANQGSEA.

With regard to this clonotype: Being one base from a much bigger clone, this may be a read error. This chain connects TRBV20-1 to TRBJ2-3; TRBD2 might be the D (6 bases). V was clipped by 5 bases and J by 5 bases, with 17 bases between them. The CDR3 is 14 amino acids. CDR1 is DFQATT and CDR2 is SNEGSKA in the germline V gene (reference sequence). The CDR3 sequence: CSAYTRLVGDTQYF. The CDR3 nucleotides read TGCAGTGCTTACACACGACTAGTTGGAGATACGCAGTATTTT.

Of note for this clonotype: Lacking the conserved final phenylalanine or tryptophan, this CDR3 likely reflects a read error. The gene calls are TRBV29-1 and TRBJ2-7; 7 nucleotides align to TRBD1. The junction had 4 bases not matched to a gene; V was cut back by 5 bases and J by 3 bases. CDR1 SQVTM and CDR2 ANQGSEA come from the germline V gene. The CDR3 extends over 12 amino acids. The CDR3 nucleotides are TGCAGCGTTCGAACAGGGGACTACGAGCAGTACTAC. Residues: CSVRTGDYEQYY.

J is TRBJ1-6 and V is TRBV4-1; D unresolved. There are 14 residues in the CDR3. Trimming removed 5 bases at V and 10 bases at J, with 15 bases between. Germline V CDR1 and CDR2: MGHRA, YSYEKL. CDR3 nucleotide sequence: TGCGCCAGCAGCAGAGAGGATGGGAAATCACCCCTCCACTTT. It translates to CASSREDGKSPLHF.

About this clonotype: The junction departs from the called germline gene at one end, perhaps through a read error. V gene TRBV7-9 combines with J gene TRBJ1-5, with D possibly matching TRBD1 (6 bases). The CDR3 runs to 16 residues. The germline V gene has CDR1 SEHNR and CDR2 FQNEAQ (reference sequence). CDR3 in amino acids: CAISLDETGSNQPQHF. The CDR3 nucleotides are TGTGCCATCAGCTTAGACGAGACAGGTAGCAATCAGCCCCAGCATTTT.

Only one count was recorded for this clonotype. A read error may account for a junction end that differs from germline. The chain is built from TRBV11-1 and TRBJ1-2; D is uncertain. CDR1 is SGHAT, CDR2 FQDESV, per germline (reference sequence). This CDR3 spans 14 amino acids. In nucleotides, the CDR3 is TGTGCCAGTAGCTTCGACTTTCTGGGTGATGGCCACACCTTC. Translating gives CASSFDFLGDGHTF.

Worth noting for this clonotype: An end of the junction differs from the germline gene, which may be a read error. This rearrangement joins TRBV11-1 to TRBJ2-3; no clear D. The germline V gene has CDR1 SGHAT and CDR2 FQDESV (reference sequence). The CDR3 covers 17 residues. The CDR3 coding sequence is TGTGCCAGGAGCTCGCCGCCCTTGACCCGAGGTGCAGATACGCAGTATTTT. Protein sequence: CARSSPPLTRGADTQYF.

This clonotype was detected a few times. Just one base apart from a much larger clone, this may be a read error. The CDR3 region is CASRTSGGLGANVLTF. Written as DNA, the CDR3 is TGTGCCAGCAGGACGTCGGGAGGGTTGGGGGCCAACGTCCTGACTTTC. The V gene is TRBV12-3 or TRBV12-4, the J gene TRBJ2-6; 8 bases line up with TRBD2. J lost 4 bases, V lost 6 bases, and 8 bases had no gene match. This CDR3 comprises 16 residues.

This clonotype was seen many times. The gene calls are TRBV5-1 and TRBJ1-5, with 8 bases matching TRBD1. Germline CDR1 and CDR2: SGHRS and YFSETQ. The CDR3 has 15 residues. The V gene end was trimmed by 0 bases and the J gene end by 1 base; junction bases not matched to a gene: 0. The CDR3 bases are TGCGCCAGCAGCTTGGCAGGGGGCAGCAATCAGCCCCAGCATTTT. Protein: CASSLAGGSNQPQHF.

Note on this clonotype: The junction departs from the called germline gene at one end, perhaps through a read error. The CDR3 loop reads CASRPRGLSETQYF. CDR3 coding DNA: TGTGCAAGCAGACCTCGGGGGCTGAGTGAGACCCAGTACTTC. This chain connects TRBV6-6 to TRBJ2-5; either TRBD1 or TRBD2 may supply D (6 bases each). Germline-derived CDR1 and CDR2 are MNHNY and SVGAGI (reference sequence). The CDR3 consists of 14 residues.

There are many counts of this clonotype. The chain has TRBV6-5 and TRBJ2-1, with 12 bases identical to TRBD2. CDR1 is MNHEY and CDR2 is SVGAGI in the germline V gene. This CDR3 has 15 amino acids. V dropped 7 bases and J dropped 10; count of bases not matched to a gene: 11. The CDR3 here is CASTRLAGGWSEQFF. The CDR3 DNA follows: TGTGCCAGCACCCGGCTAGCGGGGGGGTGGAGCGAGCAGTTCTTC.

In regard to this clonotype: The junction departs from germline at one end; a sequencing error may be responsible. The chain carries TRBV5-1 and TRBJ2-3; no clear D gene. Germline loops: CDR1 SGHRS, CDR2 YFSETQ. The CDR3 loop spans 14 amino acids. CDR3 in DNA: TGCGCCAGCAGCTTGGCCGGAATCACAGTTACGCAGTATTTT. It codes for CASSLAGITVTQYF.

V is TRBV11-1 and J is TRBJ2-5, with TRBD2 identical over 12 bases. Trimming took 9 bases from V and 7 from J; bases not matched to a gene: 18. Germline CDR1 is SGHAT and CDR2 is FQDESV (reference sequence). This CDR3 spans 17 amino acids. The CDR3 is CASNPRTSGTLQGTQYF. CDR3 sequence (DNA): TGTGCCAGTAACCCCAGGACTAGCGGGACCCTCCAGGGGACCCAGTACTTC.

As for this clonotype: A much bigger clone sits one base away, suggesting this may be a read error. This chain uses TRBV28 with TRBJ1-5, with TRBD1 matching over 7 bases. CDR1 and CDR2 from the germline V gene are MDHEN and SYDVKM. The ends lost 5 bases at V and 1 base at J; junction bases unmatched: 11. CDR3 length: 17 amino acids. For the CDR3, the DNA is TGTGCCAGCAGTATGCACAGGGGTGGGAGAAGCAATCAGCCCCAGCATTTT. The encoded protein is CASSMHRGGRSNQPQHF.

This clonotype occurred once. J is TRBJ2-1 and V is TRBV20-1; tentatively, D is TRBD2 (6 bases). The CDR3 loop spans 14 amino acids. V was shortened by 4 bases and J by 6 bases, with 16 bases between the two germline ends. Germline CDR1 reads DFQATT; CDR2 reads SNEGSKA (reference sequence). The CDR3 here is CSAKRGTGVNEQFF. In DNA, the CDR3 is TGCAGTGCTAAACGCGGGACGGGCGTCAATGAGCAGTTCTTC.

The chain couples TRBV5-1 to TRBJ2-5; either TRBD1 or TRBD2 may fit D (5 bases each). Germline loops: CDR1 SGHRS, CDR2 YFSETQ. This CDR3 is built from 14 residues. V dropped 6 bases and J dropped 9 bases, with 21 bases sitting between them. The CDR3 protein is CASNSGSRVGSQYF. The CDR3 DNA is TGCGCCAGCAACTCTGGGAGCAGGGTGGGGTCCCAGTACTTC. Combining the CDR3 with reference TRBV5-1 and TRBJ2-5 gives the whole variable domain KAGVTQTPRYLIKTRGQQVTLSCSPISGHRSVSWYQQTPGQGLQFLFEYFSETQRNKGNFPGRFSGRQFSNSRSEMNVSTLELGDSALYLCASNSGSRVGSQYFGPGTRLLVL.

At least ten counts were recorded for this clonotype. The rearrangement joins TRBV6-2 or TRBV6-3 to TRBJ2-1, with D maybe TRBD1 (5 bases). V was trimmed by 7 bases and J by 0 bases, leaving 10 bases between them. The CDR3 covers 14 residues. Germline CDR1 is MNHEY and CDR2 is SVGEGT. DNA of the CDR3: TGTGCCAGCAAACCGCAGGGCTCCTACAATGAGCAGTTCTTC. This codes for CASKPQGSYNEQFF.

The CDR3 protein is CATSDSTSVGRKADTQYF. The CDR3 bases are TGTGCCACCAGTGATTCGACCAGTGTGGGTCGAAAGGCAGATACGCAGTATTTT. V gene TRBV24-1 combines with J gene TRBJ2-3; no clear D gene. CDR3 length: 18 amino acids. From germline, CDR1 is KGHDR and CDR2 SFDVKD. The V and J ends lost 2 bases and 4 bases respectively, with 21 bases between them.

The table lists this clonotype with a few counts. The chain combines TRBV6-4 with TRBJ2-6, with 8 bases matching TRBD1. Germline V lookup: CDR1 MRHNA, CDR2 SNTAGT. The trim removed 9 bases at V and 0 bases at J, leaving 4 bases unmatched. This CDR3 is 15 amino acids long. CDR3 residues: CARDRDCSGANVLTF. The CDR3 DNA reads as TGTGCCAGGGACAGGGATTGCTCTGGGGCCAACGTCCTGACTTTC.

Turning to this clonotype: At one end, the junction sequence differs from germline, possibly due to a read error. This rearrangement joins TRBV7-6 to TRBJ2-1; TRBD2 aligns across 8 bases. Germline CDR1 SGHVS, CDR2 FNYEAQ. There are 15 residues in the CDR3. The DNA of the CDR3 is TGTGCCAGCAGCTCCCAAGCGGGAGTGGGCAATGAGCACTTCTTC. Amino acids: CASSSQAGVGNEHFF.

This rearrangement joins TRBV28 to TRBJ1-5, with D hard to call. The CDR3 runs 14 residues. CDR1 is MDHEN and CDR2 is SYDVKM in the germline V gene. The ends were cut back, 5 bases at V and 6 bases at J, with 14 bases in the middle. CDR3 sequence (DNA): TGTGCCAGCAGTCTACGCGAGGATGGTCAGCCCCAGCATTTT. It specifies CASSLREDGQPQHF.

About this clonotype: It may be a read error: a sequence one base away is much more abundant. This chain links TRBV12-3 or TRBV12-4 with TRBJ2-2, with a possible D match to TRBD2 (5 bases). V lost 1 base to trimming and J lost 4 bases, with 13 bases between them. This CDR3 has 16 amino acids. The CDR3 bases are TGTGCCAGCAGTTTAGTTGAACGAGGGCGCACCGGGGAGCTGTTTTTT. Translating gives CASSLVERGRTGELFF.

Points on this clonotype: One end of the junction does not line up with germline, which may come from a read error. V usage is TRBV11-2 and J usage is TRBJ2-7, with D unresolved. This CDR3 has 13 residues. Germline-derived CDR1 and CDR2 are SGHAT and FQNNGV. As DNA, the CDR3 is TGTGCCAGCAACCTCCGGTGGCTCGGCAAGCATTACTTC. This translates into CASNLRWLGKHYF.